This T cell receptor beta chain comes out of a study of blood T cell repertoires in COVID-19. This CDR3 has 15 amino acids. V was pared by 5 bases and J by 4 bases, with 7 bases of the junction left unmatched. The V gene's germline CDR1 is SGHRS and CDR2 YFSETQ. Only in-frame clones appear in the TCRdb table, and some are missing; sequencing was by immunoSEQ multiplex PCR. The table records more than 300,000 clones, roughly 90% of them present only once. The chain couples TRBV5-1 to TRBJ2-2, with 8 bases that match TRBD2. Material: peripheral blood. The TCR sequence derives from a young woman with COVID-19, enrolled during active disease. The CDR3: CASSRAGGPTGELFF. CDR3 coding DNA: TGCGCCAGCAGTCGGGCGGGGGGCCCCACCGGGGAGCTGTTTTTT. Filled out from reference TRBV5-1 and TRBJ2-2, the complete variable domain reads KAGVTQTPRYLIKTRGQQVTLSCSPISGHRSVSWYQQTPGQGLQFLFEYFSETQRNKGNFPGRFSGRQFSNSRSEMNVSTLELGDSALYLCASSRAGGPTGELFFGEGSRLTVL.